This record covers a single T cell receptor beta chain. This clone was found once. The specificity of this receptor is unknown. Base qualities are not provided; no much larger clone lies one nucleotide away. The CDR3 regions of human TCRbeta chains were analyzed by immunosequencing. Turning to the authors' computational methods: TCRs in the repertoires were matched against a reference library of SARS-CoV-2-specific TCRs that had been generated with the MIRA antigen-specificity platform. Breadth was defined as the fraction of unique TCRs that were SARS-CoV-2-associated. Depth was defined as the fraction of total T cells that were SARS-CoV-2-associated. Using the MIRA data, every spike-specific TCR was mapped to the spike region that the TCR reacted to and assigned to either a CD4 or a CD8 class. Log10-transformed breadth and depth values were compared by one-way ANOVA with Sidak's multiple comparisons tests. The immuneACCESS repertoire file appears here via TCRdb, limited to in-frame rearrangements. These files lack a portion of the clones; in checked studies, under half of the deficit traces to unresolved V genes, and the cause of the others is not known. V and J calls and clone size are copied from that table; D and trimming were computed from the DNA. This sample is represented by roughly 67,000 clones; over 60% of them were singletons. The ten largest clones add up to 9.5% to 13% of the sample.

The data derive from a study of T cell responses to AZD1222 COVID-19 vaccine (TCRdb year 2021). Study-level background: AZD1222 recipients given second doses at about 4 weeks or at about 12 weeks were pooled, since spike-specific TCR depth and breadth were not found to differ between the two schedules. TCR sequencing was performed for 233 trial participants, of whom approximately 200 were given two doses of AZD1222 and some 26 were given two doses of MenACWY control vaccine. Trial participants were enrolled by age into 18-55, 56-69 and 70-plus year subgroups, with 148, 28 and 57 TCR-sequenced participants respectively.

Overall results and qualifications from the work: Vaccine-associated CD4 TCRs spanned the whole spike protein, with dominant responses in regions 160-218 and 743-854. A significant rise in spike-specific TCR breadth and depth was observed after two AZD1222 doses relative to day 0 and relative to MenACWY recipients. Only five or six AZD1222 recipients were SARS-CoV-2 seropositive at baseline, limiting conclusions about previously exposed vaccinees. Epitopes outside the regions mutated in the B.1.351 and B.1.1.7 variants were reportedly recognized by nearly half of the unique spike-specific TCRs. Because no day 14 peak-response samples were available, repertoires were characterized only after the peak T cell response. The 56-69-year group was small, and its depth increase did not reach significance, likely because of low power. Participants were mostly white British and included more females than males, and it was suggested by the authors that clonal diversity may have been underestimated.

This sample's time point label indicates: baseline before first vaccination. Vaccinee samples were obtained from the UK trials COV001 and COV002, which included a single-blind randomized controlled phase 2/3 trial of AZD1222 (ChAdOx1 nCoV-19) in healthy adults. Trial participant PBMC samples were collected at day 0 and day 28 after the second dose for TCRbeta chain sequencing. Sequenced material: peripheral blood, taken on day 0 of AZD1222 vaccination. This receptor was identified in an adult in good health.

The DNA sequence is given as TGTGCCTGGAGTCTCGGACTAGCGGGGGAGGATGAGCAGTTCTTC. This yields the protein CAWSLGLAGEDEQFF. The chain couples TRBV30 to TRBJ2-1, with 13 junctional bases fitting TRBD2. V ends up 2 bases short and J 8 bases short, with an unmatched junction base count of 6. CDR1 and CDR2 were assigned from the germline V gene (reference sequence) as GTSNPN and SVGIG. The CDR3 numbers 15 residues from cysteine through phenylalanine. This entry keeps only the CDR3 DNA: 45 bases, framed from base 1.